The source of this T cell receptor beta chain is a study of monozygotic twins with inflammatory bowel disease. Looked up from germline, CDR1 is SGHDT and CDR2 is YYEEEE. The CDR3 spans 18 residues. Findings and caveats of the study: Diversity of TCRbeta measured by inverse Simpson was lower in IBD patients than in healthy co-twins.

Each TCR library used about 3,200 ng of total RNA. TCRdb re-called the 5' RACE reads, yielding one record per CDR3 amino acid sequence without DNA. The sample totals approximately 400,000 distinct CDR3 sequences. Regarding this clonotype: Antigen specificity is unknown.

This receptor was obtained from a human donor with ulcerative colitis or Crohn's disease, or a healthy co-twin of an affected twin (not recorded which). J is TRBJ2-6 and V is TRBV5-6; TCRdb names TRBD1, which stays unverified in the absence of DNA. The sample consisted of blood. The CDR3 spells CASSPGTGRFSGANVLTF.